The rows below give T cell receptor beta chains drawn from one sample of a study of blood T cell repertoires in COVID-19. The repertoire was sequenced with immunoSEQ multiplex PCR; TCRdb's copy has only in-frame clones and lacks some. The sample shows roughly 40,000 clones, roughly 85% of them seen only once. Sequenced: peripheral blood. The receptors come from a human donor in a cohort sampled during active COVID-19. Each CDR3 is given with its conserved first and last residue. Fields, in order: clone size, V gene, CDR3 protein. Size tells how often a clone was seen (once, few, many) or the class of an expanded clone, and some rows leave it out.

clone_size: .; v_call: TRBV25-1; cdr3_aa: CASSEYAGPYEQYF
clone_size: .; v_call: TRBV19; cdr3_aa: CASSSPGTSGRGFF
clone_size: .; v_call: TRBV5-4; cdr3_aa: CASSTGRGEPQHF
clone_size: .; v_call: TRBV6-5; cdr3_aa: CASRTGTGIYEQYF
clone_size: .; v_call: TRBV7-2; cdr3_aa: CASLRRDTDTQYF
clone_size: .; v_call: TRBV6-6; cdr3_aa: CASIIGGRDTEAFF
clone_size: .; v_call: TRBV14; cdr3_aa: CASSQMPRPDIQYF
clone_size: .; v_call: TRBV10-3; cdr3_aa: CAIQGQGLDGYTF
clone_size: .; v_call: TRBV3-1/TRBV3-2; cdr3_aa: CASSPLAGISTDTQYF
clone_size: .; v_call: TRBV2; cdr3_aa: CASSVSRGPSGNTIYF
clone_size: .; v_call: TRBV25-1; cdr3_aa: CASSVMNQPQHF
clone_size: .; v_call: TRBV25-1; cdr3_aa: CASSAMGNQPQHF
clone_size: .; v_call: TRBV27; cdr3_aa: CASSSDRGRYGYTF
clone_size: .; v_call: TRBV6-2/TRBV6-3; cdr3_aa: CASSSSFHRVAGYTF
clone_size: few; v_call: TRBV4-2; cdr3_aa: CASSQGLYTDTQYF
clone_size: few; v_call: TRBV9; cdr3_aa: CASSAPTGAGSGANVLTF
clone_size: .; v_call: TRBV9; cdr3_aa: CASGGDYQPQHF
clone_size: .; v_call: TRBV11-2; cdr3_aa: CASSLGTSAYNEQFF
clone_size: once; v_call: TRBV19; cdr3_aa: CASSLTDRRSNQPQHF
clone_size: once; v_call: TRBV19; cdr3_aa: CASSIVTGGFGNEQFF
clone_size: .; v_call: TRBV11-3; cdr3_aa: CASSLGGSTDTQYF
clone_size: .; v_call: TRBV9; cdr3_aa: CASSRGTSGGSSYEQYF
clone_size: .; v_call: TRBV29-1; cdr3_aa: CSGGDSSLQETQYF
clone_size: .; v_call: TRBV10-3; cdr3_aa: CAISESGHLNTEAFF
clone_size: .; v_call: TRBV11-2; cdr3_aa: CASSPTGQLNQPQHF
clone_size: .; v_call: TRBV19; cdr3_aa: CASSRQLSSYEQYF
clone_size: .; v_call: TRBV7-9; cdr3_aa: CASSPPGQTEKLFF
clone_size: .; v_call: TRBV10-3; cdr3_aa: CAIRTSTDTHNEQFF
clone_size: .; v_call: TRBV2; cdr3_aa: CASNSNTNRQHF
clone_size: .; v_call: TRBV6-5; cdr3_aa: CASREGWTEAFF
clone_size: .; v_call: TRBV7-9; cdr3_aa: CASSLAGGQRGNTIYF
clone_size: .; v_call: TRBV4-2; cdr3_aa: CASSQRQGANYGYTF
clone_size: .; v_call: TRBV11-2; cdr3_aa: CASSLALAPRKETQYF
clone_size: .; v_call: TRBV15; cdr3_aa: CATSTGIGANVLTF
clone_size: .; v_call: TRBV3-1/TRBV3-2; cdr3_aa: CASSQSSGSRTGELFF
clone_size: .; v_call: TRBV14; cdr3_aa: CASSLGQGNTEAFF
clone_size: .; v_call: TRBV7-9; cdr3_aa: CASSLSRVSGNTIYF
clone_size: .; v_call: TRBV7-2; cdr3_aa: CASSLDSSLSVVEQFF
clone_size: .; v_call: TRBV10-3; cdr3_aa: CATATGDAVNTEAFF
clone_size: .; v_call: TRBV24-1; cdr3_aa: CATSDAPGQEGADTQYF
clone_size: .; v_call: TRBV19; cdr3_aa: CASSDRPASTSNEKLFF
clone_size: .; v_call: TRBV27; cdr3_aa: CASSLGLAGARPGELFF
clone_size: .; v_call: TRBV18; cdr3_aa: CASSPLDRGRSGANVLTF
clone_size: .; v_call: TRBV6-2/TRBV6-3; cdr3_aa: CASSGRGGDTDTQYF
clone_size: .; v_call: TRBV7-2; cdr3_aa: CASSSLHRDLNTEAFF
clone_size: .; v_call: TRBV4-3; cdr3_aa: CASSPLQDLTFTGELFF
clone_size: .; v_call: TRBV20-1; cdr3_aa: CSAKSSYEQYF
clone_size: .; v_call: TRBV6-2/TRBV6-3; cdr3_aa: CASSLQGKGTEAFF
clone_size: .; v_call: TRBV28; cdr3_aa: CASSSNYEQYF
clone_size: .; v_call: TRBV25-1; cdr3_aa: CASTGTISYEQYF
clone_size: .; v_call: TRBV5-1; cdr3_aa: CASSLTGQGRNTQYF
clone_size: .; v_call: TRBV30; cdr3_aa: CAWSVASRGAAGELFF